This T cell receptor beta chain stems from a study of T cell responses to AZD1222 COVID-19 vaccine. Study-wide results and limits: Clonal diversity may have been underestimated, and the donors were mostly white British, with more females than males. Only 5 or 6 individuals given AZD1222 were seropositive at baseline.

Measured with immunoSEQ multiplex PCR; TCRdb has only the in-frame clones, and not every one. The table shows 150,000 to 200,000 clones, with 90% occurring only once. On this clone: Antigen specificity is unknown.

CDR1 is LNHDA, CDR2 SQIVND, per germline (reference sequence). Unmatched junction bases numbered 10, after V lost 11 bases and J lost 4 bases. The CDR3 covers 13 residues. The chain recombines TRBV19 with TRBJ1-2; 7 nucleotides agree with TRBD1. Sequencing used peripheral blood, obtained on day 0 of AZD1222 vaccination. This TCR was sampled from an adult in good health. This CDR3 is CASSRGRSYGYTF. CDR3 bases: TGTGCCTCTTCGAGGGGGCGCAGCTATGGCTACACCTTC.